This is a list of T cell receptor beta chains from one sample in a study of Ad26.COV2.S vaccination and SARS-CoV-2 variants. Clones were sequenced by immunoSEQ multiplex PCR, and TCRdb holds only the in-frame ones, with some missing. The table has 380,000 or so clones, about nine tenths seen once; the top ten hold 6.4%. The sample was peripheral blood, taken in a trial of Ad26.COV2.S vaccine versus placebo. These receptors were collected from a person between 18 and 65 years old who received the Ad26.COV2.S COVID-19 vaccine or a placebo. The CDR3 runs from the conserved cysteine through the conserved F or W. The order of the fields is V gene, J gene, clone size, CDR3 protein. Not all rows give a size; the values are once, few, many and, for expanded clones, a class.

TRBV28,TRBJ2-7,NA,CASSPRGTGSYEQYF
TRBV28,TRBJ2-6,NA,CASSPLYLSSGANVLTF
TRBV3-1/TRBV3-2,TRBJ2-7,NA,CASSQVEGEQYF
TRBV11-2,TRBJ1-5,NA,CASSVLRDDQPQHF
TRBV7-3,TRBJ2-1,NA,CASSLYGQSDYNEQFF
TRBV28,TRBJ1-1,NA,CASTQQGYGNTEAFF
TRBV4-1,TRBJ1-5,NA,CASSSLDGQPQHF
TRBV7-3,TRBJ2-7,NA,CASSSDAAYEQYF
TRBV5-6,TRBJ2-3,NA,CASSLNLIGTDTQYF
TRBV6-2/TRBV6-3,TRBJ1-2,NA,CASSPQLVLRNYGYTF
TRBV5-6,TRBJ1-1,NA,CASSSPTLNLNTEAFF
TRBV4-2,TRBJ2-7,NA,CASSQDLLRERGSYEQYF
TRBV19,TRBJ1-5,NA,CASSIGPTGKNQPQHF
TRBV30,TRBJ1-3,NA,CAWSRSGSTGNTIYF
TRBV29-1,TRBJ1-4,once,CSVESSPNEKLFF
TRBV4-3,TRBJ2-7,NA,CASSQDPSGSSSYEQYF
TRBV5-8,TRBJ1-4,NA,CASTLAGRQNEKLFF
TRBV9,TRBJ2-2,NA,CASSVKINTGELFF
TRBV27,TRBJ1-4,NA,CASRGQGSWGEKLFF
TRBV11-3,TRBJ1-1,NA,CASSPSPVASTEAFF
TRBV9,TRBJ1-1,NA,CASSVGVGEDTEAFF
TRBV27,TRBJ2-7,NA,CASSLKGSSYEQYF
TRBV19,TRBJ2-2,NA,CASSGTGMGELFF
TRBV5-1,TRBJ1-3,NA,CASRIGGQAGNTIYF
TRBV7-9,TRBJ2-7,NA,CASSPAQGSGTQHEQYF
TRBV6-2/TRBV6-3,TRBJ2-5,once,CASSYGGDLTQYF
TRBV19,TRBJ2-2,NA,CASSDGTDTGELFF
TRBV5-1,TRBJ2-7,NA,CASSGRQTEQYF
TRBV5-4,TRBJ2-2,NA,CASSLGRALADTGELFF
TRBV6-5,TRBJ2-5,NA,CASRWTSAETQYF
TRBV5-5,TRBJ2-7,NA,CASSWGLAGGASYEQYF
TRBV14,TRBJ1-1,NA,CASSQEVPSRRTEAFF
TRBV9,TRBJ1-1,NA,CASSAPESEAGAMNTEAFF
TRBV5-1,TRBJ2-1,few,CASSFLAGGEQFF
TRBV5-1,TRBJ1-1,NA,CASSGRTGGGTEAFF